The 11 T cell receptor beta chains presented below share a single source sample, sequenced in a study of regulatory T cells in long-lasting Graves disease (dated by TCRdb to about 2021). Library creation used multiplex PCR. Reads for this sample came from an Illumina HiSeq 4000. TCR beta libraries were built with iRepertoire HTBI primers and Arm-PCR amplification of CDR3 regions. TCRdb redid the processing of the public reads, applying fastp at Q25 and MiXCR, and retained in-frame beta chains. Rows are combined by CDR3 protein, so each entry shows the most common genes and DNA. This sample comprises a few hundred thousand distinct CDR3 sequences, approximately 16% of them detected only once. Under 9% of the sample lies in the top ten. The time point label here, explained by the study, means: newly diagnosed GD, antithyroid drugs for less than 3 months. For both TCR sequencing and RNA sequencing, RNA was extracted from PBMCs in TRIzol.

These same records also appear under a second study, on T cells in Graves' hyperthyroidism and ophthalmopathy.

Material: peripheral blood mononuclear cells (PBMCs), obtained at new diagnosis, from a patient treated with antithyroid drugs. Source of these receptors: a woman in her forties with Graves disease. Donor details come from another sample of the same person, matched by shared clones.

The chain joins TRBV25-1 to TRBJ2-3; 11 bases map to TRBD2. Germline V gives CDR1 MGHDK, CDR2 SYGVNS. This CDR3 spans 16 amino acids. V gave up 2 bases and J gave up 6 bases; unmatched junction bases: 7. In nucleotides, the CDR3 is TGTGCCAGCAGTGAAGCGACTAGCGGGATGCGGGATACGCAGTATTTT. Its protein product is CASSEATSGMRDTQYF.

This clonotype has ten or more counts. The CDR3 region has the DNA TGTGCCAGCAGCCTCGGACAGGGGAGGACTGAAGCTTTCTTT. Encoded protein: CASSLGQGRTEAFF. The chain carries TRBV7-3 and TRBJ1-1; TRBD1 matches 9 bases. The J segment lost 5 bases and the V segment lost 5 bases, leaving 6 bases of the junction unmatched. Germline V CDR1 and CDR2: SGHTA, FQGTGA. The CDR3 covers 14 residues.

The genes are TRBV18 and TRBJ1-1; TRBD1 agrees at 10 bases. J gave up 5 bases and V 4 bases, and 10 bases lay outside the gene matches. Germline V gene data show CDR1 as KGHSH and CDR2 as LQKENI. This CDR3 has 16 residues. The CDR3 reads CASSRGDRGLETEAFF. The CDR3, as DNA: TGTGCCAGCTCACGAGGGGACAGGGGTTTAGAGACTGAAGCTTTCTTT.

This clonotype was detected a few times. The chain couples TRBV20-1 to TRBJ2-3, with D unclear. With 5 bases removed from V and 2 bases from J, the gap between germline ends came to 11 bases. CDR3 length equals 13 residues. The V gene's germline CDR1 is DFQATT and CDR2 SNEGSKA (reference sequence). The CDR3 nucleotides read TGCAGTGCTGAGAAGAGGAACACAGATACGCAGTATTTT. It yields the protein CSAEKRNTDTQYF.

This clonotype occurred many times. This chain uses TRBV28 with TRBJ2-1, with 7 bases that match TRBD2. With V trimmed by 5 bases and J by 4 bases, 5 bases remained unmatched. Germline V lookup: CDR1 MDHEN, CDR2 SYDVKM. The CDR3 runs 14 residues. CDR3 in DNA: TGTGCCAGCAGTGGGGGGGTTCAGTACAATGAGCAGTTCTTC. This encodes CASSGGVQYNEQFF.

This clonotype was detected many times. The chain uses TRBV6-9 and TRBJ1-1; no clear D. CDR1 and CDR2 from the germline V gene are MNHGY and SVAAGI. This CDR3 is built from 13 residues. Trimming shortened V by 2 bases and J by 3 bases, and 7 bases separated the two germline ends. CDR3 protein: CASSYLGDTEAFF. DNA for the CDR3: TGTGCCAGCAGTTATCTCGGGGACACTGAAGCTTTCTTT.

On this clonotype itself: A read error is possible here, since a much larger clone lies one base away. The J gene is TRBJ2-1, the V gene TRBV3-1, with 11 positions matching TRBD1. The CDR3 sequence is 15 residues long. Trimming took 3 bases from V and 6 from J; bases not matched to a gene: 4. Germline CDR1 reads LGHDT; CDR2 reads YNNKEL (reference sequence). The CDR3 region is CASSHAGTGGNEQFF. The CDR3 region has the DNA TGTGCCAGCAGCCACGCCGGGACAGGGGGCAATGAGCAGTTCTTC.

The chain couples TRBV11-2 to TRBJ1-4; D is possibly TRBD1 (5 bases). This CDR3 comprises 15 residues. With 6 bases removed from V and 6 bases from J, the gap between germline ends came to 17 bases. Germline lookup yields CDR1 SGHAT and CDR2 FQNNGV. CDR3 sequence: CASSAAGFSHEKLFF. The CDR3 DNA reads as TGTGCCAGCAGTGCAGCAGGGTTTTCGCATGAAAAACTGTTTTTT. Drawing the rest from reference TRBV11-2 and TRBJ1-4, the complete variable domain is EAGVAQSPRYKIIEKRQSVAFWCNPISGHATLYWYQQILGQGPKLLIQFQNNGVVDDSQLPKDRFSAERLKGVDSTLKIQPAKLEDSAVYLCASSAAGFSHEKLFFGSGTQLSVL.

Ten or more counts support this clonotype. This chain links TRBV9 with TRBJ2-7; TRBD1 matches at 9 bases. Per germline, CDR1 SGDLS and CDR2 YYNGEE. Germline trimming cut 4 bases from V and 0 bases from J; bases unmatched to any gene: 5. The CDR3 extends over 15 amino acids. As DNA, the CDR3 is TGTGCCAGCAGCCAAACGGGACAGGGCTCCTACGAGCAGTACTTC. Residues: CASSQTGQGSYEQYF.

The rearrangement links TRBV14 to TRBJ2-7; the match to TRBD2 covers 14 bases. V gave up 4 bases and J gave up 6 bases; unmatched junction bases: 11. Germline V gene data show CDR1 as SGHDN and CDR2 as FVKESK. CDR3 size: 17 residues. The CDR3: CASSRTGLAGAGGEQYF. The CDR3 nucleotides are TGTGCCAGCAGCCGAACGGGACTAGCGGGAGCAGGAGGCGAGCAGTACTTC.

This clonotype was found many times. The V gene is TRBV6-5, the J gene TRBJ1-3, with 9 bases matching TRBD1. The CDR3 sequence is 19 residues long. Germline trimming cut 2 bases from V and 1 base from J; bases unmatched to any gene: 12. Germline lookup yields CDR1 MNHEY and CDR2 SVGAGI. In nucleotides, the CDR3 is TGTGCCAGCAGTTACCCAAAGGACAGGGGCGCCGTTTCTGGAAACACCATATATTTT. Protein sequence: CASSYPKDRGAVSGNTIYF.